This TCR beta chain was sequenced for a study of cytotoxic CD8 clonotypes in ibrutinib-treated CLL. Study summary: Across the patients, roughly 10 were relapsed/refractory, more than 14 treatment-naive and about 17 IGHV unmutated. Patients attained about 24 partial and 2 complete responses; at median roughly 73 months, approximately 15 remained remitted while about twelve progressed. General study findings and limits: Progressing patients had sampling times that differed from those of sustained-remission patients. While tracking circulating CD8+ T-cell counts, baseline clonality exceeded that of age-matched healthy donors.

A note on this clone: Antigen unknown.

The V gene's germline CDR1 is SGHRS and CDR2 YFSETQ. Trimming took 5 bases from V and 2 from J, leaving 10 bases between them. CDR3 length equals 13 residues. The assay was immunoSEQ multiplex PCR, and TCRdb's table has in-frame clones only and misses some. Seen here are approximately 190,000 clones, more than 65% observed once, and the top ten hold about 6%. V gene TRBV5-1 combines with J gene TRBJ2-5; D is perhaps TRBD1 or TRBD2 (5 bases each). Sequencing used PBMCs, obtained after 12 months of ibrutinib treatment. The sequence was obtained from a human donor with chronic lymphocytic leukemia. This CDR3 reads CASSPGHQETQYF. CDR3 sequence (DNA): TGCGCCAGCAGTCCGGGGCATCAAGAGACCCAGTACTTC.